These 17 T cell receptor beta chains originate from one sample sequenced in a study of cytomegalovirus exposure and HLA in healthy donors. A multiplex PCR was run with 60 Vbeta primers and 13 Jbeta primers. The assay was immunoSEQ multiplex PCR, and TCRdb's table has in-frame clones only and misses some. The sample includes about 160,000 clones, 65% to 80% seen only once; the top ten take approximately 3.1%. The sequenced sample consisted of PBMCs. These receptors were taken from a woman aged 45-65 years in good health and CMV-seropositive.

The chain has TRBV10-1 and TRBJ1-3; 8 bases agree with TRBD1. This CDR3 region has 15 residues. V dropped 3 bases and J dropped 2; count of bases not matched to a gene: 3. Germline CDR1 reads WNHNN; CDR2 reads SYGVQD (reference sequence). This CDR3 is CASSDRGLTGNTIYF. In DNA form, the CDR3 reads TGCGCCAGCAGTGACAGGGGGCTTACTGGAAACACCATATATTTT.

This clone has only a few counts. V is TRBV28 and J is TRBJ1-6; no firm D call. The CDR3 consists of 13 residues. Trimming removed 1 base at V and 8 bases at J, with 6 bases between. Germline V gene sequence: CDR1 MDHEN, CDR2 SYDVKM. CDR3 bases: TGTGCCAGCAGTTTATTGGAGGATTCACCCCTCCACTTT. This codes for CASSLLEDSPLHF.

This clone was recorded only once. The V and J genes are TRBV27 and TRBJ2-7; perhaps TRBD1 as D (5 bases). Per germline, CDR1 MNHEY and CDR2 SMNVEV (reference sequence). The V and J ends lost 5 bases and 2 bases respectively, with 13 bases between them. The CDR3 consists of 14 residues. CDR3 amino acids: CASSITQVPYEQYF. In DNA form, the CDR3 reads TGTGCCAGCAGTATAACACAGGTTCCCTACGAGCAGTACTTC.

The chain joins TRBV11-2 to TRBJ1-1; D is ambiguous. The V and J ends lost 0 bases and 1 base respectively, with 12 bases between them. Per the germline V gene, CDR1 is SGHAT and CDR2 is FQNNGV. The CDR3 consists of 16 residues. DNA for the CDR3: TGTGCCAGCAGCTTAGATCCCGGTCGGGGGAACACTGAAGCTTTCTTT. Translating it yields CASSLDPGRGNTEAFF.

The gene calls are TRBV4-1 and TRBJ2-5, with a tentative D call TRBD1 (6 bases). This CDR3 is 14 amino acids long. The V gene lost 4 bases and the J gene lost 3 bases, with 12 bases spanning the gap. From germline, CDR1 is MGHRA and CDR2 YSYEKL. The CDR3 bases are TGCGCCAGCAGCCGAGAAGGACAGAAAGAGACCCAGTACTTC. Amino acids: CASSREGQKETQYF.

The chain has TRBV5-4 and TRBJ1-5; D uncertain. Per the germline V gene, CDR1 is SGHNT and CDR2 is YYREEE (reference sequence). The CDR3 is 13 residues long. Trimming left V 4 bases short and J 0 bases short, with 5 bases between. The CDR3, as DNA: TGTGCCAGCAGCGTCAATAGCAATCAGCCCCAGCATTTT. Protein: CASSVNSNQPQHF.

CDR3 residues: CASSAQGAGQPQHF. DNA for the CDR3: TGTGCCAGCAGTGCACAGGGGGCTGGGCAGCCCCAGCATTTT. The J gene is TRBJ1-5, the V gene TRBV2; 9 bases fit TRBD1. Germline V lookup: CDR1 SNHLY, CDR2 FYNNEI. The CDR3 runs 14 residues. V lost 4 bases and J lost 7; bases outside the gene matches: 5. The full variable domain, completed using reference TRBV2 and TRBJ1-5, is EPEVTQTPSHQVTQMGQEVILRCVPISNHLYFYWYRQILGQKVEFLVSFYNNEISEKSEIFDDQFSVERPDGSNFTLKIRSTKLEDSAMYFCASSAQGAGQPQHFGDGTRLSIL.

This clone was seen once. This CDR3 reads CSVEEVRQGHTGELFF. The CDR3 bases are TGCAGCGTTGAAGAGGTGAGGCAGGGTCACACCGGGGAGCTGTTTTTT. This chain connects TRBV29-1 to TRBJ2-2; D is perhaps TRBD1 (5 bases). CDR1 is SQVTM and CDR2 is ANQGSEA in the germline V gene. The V and J ends lost 0 bases and 3 bases respectively, with 14 bases between them. The CDR3 spans 16 residues.

Only a few counts were recorded for this clone. The genes are TRBV13 and TRBJ2-6; 7 nucleotides match TRBD1. This CDR3 is built from 23 residues. CDR1 is PRHDT, CDR2 FYEKMQ, per germline (reference sequence). Trimming removed 5 bases from V and 1 base from J; junction bases left unmatched: 26. CDR3 sequence reads: CASSTSDPGQHLLSVSGANVLTF. The CDR3 nucleotides read TGTGCCAGCAGCACCTCGGACCCGGGACAGCACCTTCTATCCGTATCTGGGGCCAACGTCCTGACTTTC.

The V call is TRBV7-3, the J call TRBJ1-5, with a possible D match to TRBD1 (5 bases). Germline V gene lookup returns CDR1 SGHTA and CDR2 FQGTGA. V lost 5 bases and J lost 7, with 12 bases in between. This CDR3 contains 13 residues. CDR3 bases: TGTGCCAGCAGCCCCCAGGGAGGCCAGCCCCAGCATTTT. This encodes CASSPQGGQPQHF. Complete variable domain (other parts from reference TRBV7-3 and TRBJ1-5): GAGVSQTPSNKVTEKGKYVELRCDPISGHTALYWYRQSLGQGPEFLIYFQGTGAADDSGLPNDRFFAVRPEGSVSTLKIQRTERGDSAVYLCASSPQGGQPQHFGDGTRLSIL.

This clone was detected only a few times. The J gene is TRBJ1-1, the V gene TRBV9, with D perhaps matching TRBD1 (6 bases). The CDR3 is 16 amino acids. V lost 0 bases, J lost 3 bases, and 15 bases lay in between. CDR1 and CDR2 from the germline V gene are SGDLS and YYNGEE. CDR3 DNA: TGTGCCAGCAGCGTAGGGCCCACAGGGTGGGACACTGAAGCTTTCTTT. It yields the protein CASSVGPTGWDTEAFF.

The chain uses TRBV27 and TRBJ2-1; 12 bases match TRBD2. Trimming removed 4 bases from V and 7 bases from J; junction bases left unmatched: 8. Germline V gives CDR1 MNHEY, CDR2 SMNVEV (reference sequence). CDR3 length: 16 residues. CDR3 in DNA: TGTGCCAGCAGTTGGACTAGCGGGGTGATTGGTAATGAGCAGTTCTTC. Amino acids: CASSWTSGVIGNEQFF.

The chain links TRBV18 to TRBJ2-3, with 11 bases that match TRBD2. The germline CDR1 and CDR2 sequences are KGHSH and LQKENI. V was clipped by 6 bases and J by 5 bases; unmatched bases: 10. The CDR3 totals 16 residues. CDR3 loop: CASSSIAGGLVDTQYF. CDR3 DNA: TGTGCCAGCTCGTCGATAGCGGGGGGGCTCGTAGATACGCAGTATTTT. Full variable domain (remainder filled in from reference TRBV18 and TRBJ2-3): NAGVMQNPRHLVRRRGQEARLRCSPMKGHSHVYWYRQLPEEGLKFMVYLQKENIIDESGMPKERFSAEFPKEGPSILRIQQVVRGDSAAYFCASSSIAGGLVDTQYFGPGTRLTVL.

The chain has TRBV27 and TRBJ1-1, with TRBD1 identical over 10 bases. CDR1 and CDR2 from the germline V gene are MNHEY and SMNVEV (reference sequence). Trimming removed 4 bases from V and 8 bases from J; junction bases left unmatched: 13. The CDR3 has 16 amino acids. The CDR3 reads CASSSSPGTGAAEAFF. For the CDR3, the DNA is TGTGCCAGCAGTTCAAGTCCCGGGACAGGGGCGGCGGAAGCTTTCTTT.

The J gene is TRBJ2-2, the V gene TRBV6-5, with 9 bases fitting TRBD2. With V trimmed by 11 bases and J by 0 bases, 4 bases remained unmatched. Germline loops: CDR1 MNHEY, CDR2 SVGAGI. This CDR3 comprises 14 residues. The CDR3 sequence is CAVKRGANTGELFF. CDR3 nucleotides: TGTGCCGTAAAGCGGGGGGCGAACACCGGGGAGCTGTTTTTT.

Only a few counts were recorded for this clone. The chain joins TRBV7-9 to TRBJ2-4, with a tentative D call TRBD2 (6 bases). The CDR3 covers 17 residues. CDR1 is SEHNR, CDR2 FQNEAQ, per germline (reference sequence). The CDR3 loop is CACYRAPGEAAKNIQYF. In DNA form, the CDR3 reads TGTGCGTGCTACCGGGCCCCGGGGGAGGCAGCCAAAAACATTCAGTACTTC.

The chain uses TRBV6-5 and TRBJ1-5; TRBD1 is a possible D gene (6 bases). Trimming removed 5 bases at V and 6 bases at J, with 14 bases between. The V gene's germline CDR1 is MNHEY and CDR2 SVGAGI. The length of the CDR3 is 14 residues. CDR3: CASSRGGAGQPQHF. The CDR3 DNA reads as TGTGCCAGCAGTAGAGGGGGGGCGGGTCAGCCCCAGCATTTT.